This TCR beta chain was found in a study of blood T cell repertoires in COVID-19 (dated by TCRdb to the early 2020s). Broadly, across the study: The collaborator samples originated in the United States, Italy and Spain and spanned the acute and convalescent phases of COVID-19. Deeply sampled blood TCRbeta repertoires from subjects exposed to, actively infected with, or recovered from COVID-19 were included in the dataset. Where available, HLA class I and class II types were obtained from metadata supplied by the sample provider rather than from assay-based typing. The samples were drawn from the first 160 participants of the ongoing ImmuneRACE study and from some 1,300 subjects provided by 6 global collaborators. The repertoires were released in a freely available public database meant as a resource for research on the immune response to SARS-CoV-2. The prospective study material was composed of cDNA or gDNA derived from T cells, B-cell-depleted T cells, or PBMCs. Nearly every sample came with metadata listing a de-identified subject ID, COVID-19 status, age in years and sex. The paper as a whole reports these results and caveats: Clinical and demographic metadata were provided uncurated, with the amount varying by source and participant.

The immunoSEQ Assay, a bias-controlled multiplex PCR, was used to amplify TCRbeta CDR3 regions from genomic DNA. The authors processed their data as follows. Nucleated cell counts per sample were estimated from amplification of reference gene primers within the assay. To quantify the absolute abundance of each unique TCRbeta CDR3 rearrangement, sequence reads were collapsed and filtered. For each sample, productive Simpson clonality was calculated by taking the square root of Simpson's diversity index across productive rearrangements. This immuneACCESS table, as held by TCRdb, lists in-frame sequences with V and J called but not all clones. Of the missing ones, under half trace to an unresolved V gene in checked studies; the others have no known cause. That table gives V, J and clone size, and the DNA gave D and trimming. The sample records 200,000 to 300,000 clones, roughly 86% of which are singletons. The ten biggest clones cover over 3% of the sample.

Only a few counts were recorded for this clone. It has no known antigen specificity. No much larger clone exists at a distance of one base, and base qualities are not known. Looking up the germline V gene yields CDR1 LGHNA and CDR2 YSLEER. A distance of 14 bases separates the germline ends of V and J, which lose 1 base and 5 bases respectively. The CDR3, from cysteine to phenylalanine, totals 15 residues. Only CDR3 DNA is held: 45 bases, read in frame from base 1. Another Seattle source contributed samples from volunteer blood donors who had recovered from COVID-19. Whole blood was collected in K2EDTA tubes by collaborating institutions according to the institutions' own protocols. For TCRbeta analysis, collaborators shipped samples in one of three forms: frozen whole blood, isolated PBMCs, or DNA extracted from either of those sample types.

This sequence originates from a woman between 25 and 40 years old who had recovered from COVID-19. The chain is made from TRBV4-3 and TRBJ1-1; the D gene is perhaps TRBD1, on 6 matching bases. The sequencing sample was made of peripheral blood. The CDR3 loop reads CASSQADRRETEAFF. The DNA sequence follows: TGCGCCAGCAGCCAAGCCGACAGGAGAGAGACTGAAGCTTTCTTT.